This entry lists 32 T cell receptor beta chains sequenced from one sample in a study of post-analysis software for immune sequencing data. Study findings and constraints: Five TRBV segments appeared more often in patients than in controls, and TRBV5-6, TRBV5-1 and TRBV20-1 were among these.

Unique molecular identifiers tagged the TCR beta cDNA libraries. One entry per CDR3 protein, called by TCRdb with MiXCR from the PCR reads. The sample yields 550,000 to 700,000 distinct CDR3 sequences, 40% to 50% seen once. No antigens are known for them. The sample was blood. These receptors all stem from a girl aged 5-17 years with multiple sclerosis.

A word on this clonotype: One end of the junction does not line up with germline, which may come from a read error. The CDR3 sequence is CASSPGTVPYGQYF. The CDR3 nucleotides read TGCGCCAGCAGCCCCGGGACAGTACCCTACGGGCAGTACTTC. The chain links TRBV5-1 to TRBJ2-7; 7 positions match TRBD1. The germline CDR1 and CDR2 sequences are SGHRS and YFSETQ. The CDR3 length is 14 residues. Full variable domain (missing parts from reference TRBV5-1 and TRBJ2-7): KAGVTQTPRYLIKTRGQQVTLSCSPISGHRSVSWYQQTPGQGLQFLFEYFSETQRNKGNFPGRFSGRQFSNSRSEMNVSTLELGDSALYLCASSPGTVPYGQYFGPGTRLTVT.

J is TRBJ1-2 and V is TRBV12-3 or TRBV12-4; possibly TRBD1 for D (6 bases). The CDR3 has 15 residues. V lost 6 bases and J 1 base, leaving 15 bases between the germline ends. The CDR3 loop reads CASSPSGQLNYGYTF. DNA for the CDR3: TGTGCCAGCAGCCCTTCCGGACAGCTTAACTATGGCTACACCTTC.

The rearrangement uses TRBV5-1 and TRBJ2-7; 9 nucleotides match TRBD2. Germline V CDR1 and CDR2: SGHRS, YFSETQ. Trimming at V came to 1 base and at J to 0 bases, leaving 5 bases not matched to a gene. This CDR3 is built from 16 residues. The CDR3 spells CASSLRTSGFSYEQYF. The CDR3 DNA is TGCGCCAGCAGCTTGAGAACTAGCGGGTTCTCCTACGAGCAGTACTTC.

The rearrangement joins TRBV11-3 to TRBJ1-6, with a possible D match to TRBD1 (5 bases). V gave up 0 bases and J gave up 9 bases, with 15 bases separating them. The CDR3 has 16 amino acids. Germline loops: CDR1 SGHNT, CDR2 YENEEA. DNA for the CDR3: TGTGCCAGCAGCTTAGATCGGCGGGGCGGGAGTTCACCCCTCCACTTT. It is translated as CASSLDRRGGSSPLHF.

The CDR3 DNA reads as TGCGCCAGCAGCCAATGGAGGGGGATGGAGACCCAGTACTTC. Encoded protein: CASSQWRGMETQYF. The chain carries TRBV4-1 and TRBJ2-5; possibly TRBD1 or TRBD2 for D (6 bases each). V lost 2 bases to trimming and J lost 5 bases, with 12 bases between them. This CDR3 region has 14 residues. In germline, CDR1 is MGHRA, CDR2 YSYEKL.

This clonotype was picked up a small number of times. The rearrangement uses TRBV10-3 and TRBJ1-2; 8 bases line up with TRBD1. Trimming cost V 6 bases and J 8 bases; bases outside gene matches: 14. In germline, CDR1 is ENHRY, CDR2 SYGVKD. The CDR3 totals 15 residues. The CDR3 protein is CAIRRTGPVSDGYTF. As DNA, the CDR3 is TGTGCCATCAGGAGGACAGGGCCCGTGTCCGACGGCTACACCTTC.

This clonotype occurred a few times. V gene TRBV20-1 combines with J gene TRBJ2-5; 7 nucleotides align to TRBD2. The V gene end was trimmed by 5 bases and the J gene end by 9 bases; junction bases not matched to a gene: 12. Germline V gene data show CDR1 as DFQATT and CDR2 as SNEGSKA (reference sequence). The CDR3 totals 13 residues. Here the CDR3 DNA reads TGCAGTGCTGGAGGTACCGGCGGGAGACCCCAGTACTTC. It encodes CSAGGTGGRPQYF.

The table lists this clonotype with a count of one. The V gene is TRBV10-1, the J gene TRBJ2-4; D possibly uses TRBD1 or TRBD2 (5 bases each). The germline V and J ends were trimmed by 11 bases and 0 bases, with 20 bases remaining between them. CDR1 WNHNN and CDR2 SYGVQD come from the germline V gene (reference sequence). The CDR3 runs to 16 residues. CDR3 nucleotide sequence: TGCGCCGATCCTGGGCGAGGGACCCAAGCCAAAAACATTCAGTACTTC. As protein: CADPGRGTQAKNIQYF.

The CDR3: CASSFRLAGGLLTKDTQYF. The CDR3 DNA follows: TGTGCCAGTAGTTTCAGACTAGCGGGGGGGCTTTTGACAAAAGATACGCAGTATTTT. The V gene is TRBV19, the J gene TRBJ2-3; 14 positions match TRBD2. This CDR3 is built from 19 residues. The V and J ends lost 5 bases and 5 bases, in that order; junction bases with no gene match: 15. The germline gives CDR1 LNHDA, CDR2 SQIVND (reference sequence).

The chain couples TRBV7-2 to TRBJ1-6; D gene unclear. V was shortened by 5 bases and J by 8 bases, with 7 bases between the two germline ends. The CDR3 contains 12 residues. Germline loops: CDR1 SGHTA, CDR2 FQGNSA. As DNA, the CDR3 is TGTGCCAGCAGCCATGGTGATTCACCCCTCCACTTT. It yields the protein CASSHGDSPLHF.

The J gene is TRBJ1-2, the V gene TRBV11-3, with TRBD1 matching 7 bases. The junction had 7 bases not matched to a gene; V was cut back by 5 bases and J by 7 bases. The CDR3 covers 13 residues. In germline, CDR1 is SGHNT, CDR2 YENEEA. Here the CDR3 reads CASSDRVFRGYTF. The CDR3 nucleotides read TGTGCCAGCAGCGACAGGGTCTTTCGTGGCTACACCTTC.

This chain uses TRBV5-1 with TRBJ1-4; D perhaps matches TRBD1 (5 bases). The germline CDR1 and CDR2 sequences are SGHRS and YFSETQ. Trimming took off 0 bases at V and 7 bases at J, with 13 bases between the two ends. The CDR3 spans 15 residues. CDR3 loop: CASSLVQGRGEKLFF. The DNA for the CDR3 is TGCGCCAGCAGCTTGGTCCAGGGAAGAGGTGAAAAACTGTTTTTT. The variable domain in full, completed from reference TRBV5-1 and TRBJ1-4, reads KAGVTQTPRYLIKTRGQQVTLSCSPISGHRSVSWYQQTPGQGLQFLFEYFSETQRNKGNFPGRFSGRQFSNSRSEMNVSTLELGDSALYLCASSLVQGRGEKLFFGSGTQLSVL.

The chain carries TRBV13 and TRBJ2-6; tentative D call: TRBD1 (5 bases). Trimming took 4 bases from V and 0 from J, leaving 13 bases between them. Per the germline V gene, CDR1 is PRHDT and CDR2 is FYEKMQ (reference sequence). This CDR3 region has 17 residues. The CDR3 sequence: CASSWGRINSGANVLTF. In nucleotides, the CDR3 is TGTGCCAGCAGCTGGGGCAGGATTAACTCTGGGGCCAACGTCCTGACTTTC.

The chain has TRBV7-9 and TRBJ1-1, with D uncertain. With 1 base removed from V and 5 bases from J, the gap between germline ends came to 5 bases. Germline V gene sequence: CDR1 SEHNR, CDR2 FQNEAQ (reference sequence). The CDR3 totals 12 residues. CDR3 residues: CASSLDQTEAFF. Here the CDR3 DNA reads TGTGCCAGCAGCTTAGACCAGACTGAAGCTTTCTTT. The whole variable domain, remainder taken from reference TRBV7-9 and TRBJ1-1, is DTGVSQNPRHKITKRGQNVTFRCDPISEHNRLYWYRQTLGQGPEFLTYFQNEAQLEKSRLLSDRFSAERPKGSFSTLEIQRTEQGDSAMYLCASSLDQTEAFFGQGTRLTVV.

Of note for this clonotype: The junction departs from germline at one end; a sequencing error may be responsible. The chain's CDR3 is CSATDQEAQYF. CDR3 bases: TGCAGTGCTACCGATCAAGAGGCCCAGTACTTC. V usage is TRBV20-1 and J usage is TRBJ2-5; no definite D call. The CDR3 is made up of 11 amino acids. CDR1 and CDR2 from the germline V gene are DFQATT and SNEGSKA (reference sequence).

There are a few counts of this clonotype. V gene TRBV20-1 combines with J gene TRBJ2-1, with D perhaps matching TRBD2 (6 bases). The CDR3 is 12 residues long. The germline V gene has CDR1 DFQATT and CDR2 SNEGSKA (reference sequence). Trimming took 6 bases from V and 10 from J, leaving 16 bases between them. DNA of the CDR3: TGCAGTGCCCCCGCGGGGCCTACCGAGCAGTTCTTC. Translating it yields CSAPAGPTEQFF.

This clonotype was found a few times. The chain carries TRBV6-1 and TRBJ2-5; 11 positions match TRBD2. The CDR3 loop spans 15 amino acids. Unmatched junction bases numbered 2, after V lost 3 bases and J lost 2 bases. Germline V lookup: CDR1 MNHNS, CDR2 SASEGT. The CDR3 nucleotides are TGTGCCAGCAGTGACGGGACTAGCGGACAAGAGACCCAGTACTTC. Translation gives CASSDGTSGQETQYF.

The genes are TRBV10-3 and TRBJ1-3; D possibly corresponds to TRBD1 (6 bases). V was shortened by 4 bases and J by 0 bases, with 16 bases between the two germline ends. The CDR3 extends over 17 amino acids. Germline loops: CDR1 ENHRY, CDR2 SYGVKD. The CDR3: CAISGGGRGYSGNTIYF. The CDR3 region has the DNA TGTGCCATCAGTGGTGGTGGCAGGGGTTACTCTGGAAACACCATATATTTT.

The chain carries TRBV24-1 and TRBJ1-1, with a tentative D call TRBD1 (6 bases). V was trimmed by 8 bases and J by 1 base, leaving 13 bases between them. The CDR3 contains 14 residues. Germline CDR1 and CDR2: KGHDR and SFDVKD. Here the CDR3 DNA reads TGTGCCACCACCTTGGACAGACCGAACACTGAAGCTTTCTTT. Protein product: CATTLDRPNTEAFF.

The V gene is TRBV4-1, the J gene TRBJ2-2, with TRBD1 matching 7 bases. The CDR3 spans 15 residues. Losses at the gene ends were 3 bases for V and 3 bases for J; bases not matched to a gene: 4. The germline V gene encodes CDR1 MGHRA and CDR2 YSYEKL. Here the CDR3 DNA reads TGCGCCAGCAGCCATGGGGGACAGTACACCGGGGAGCTGTTTTTT. This translates into CASSHGGQYTGELFF.

A single count supports this clonotype. The rearrangement uses TRBV4-2 and TRBJ1-1; unclear D gene. The germline V gene has CDR1 LGHNA and CDR2 YNFKEQ. CDR3 length: 13 residues. Deletions cut 3 bases from V and 1 base from J, with 6 bases between. The DNA of the CDR3 is TGTGCCAGCAGCCAGAACCGGAACACTGAAGCTTTCTTT. It specifies CASSQNRNTEAFF.

This clonotype was detected only a few times. The chain combines TRBV12-3 or TRBV12-4 with TRBJ2-7; 7 bases agree with TRBD1. The junction had 7 bases not matched to a gene; V was cut back by 1 base and J by 1 base. This CDR3 is 16 amino acids long. The CDR3: CASSLEGTALSYEQYF. The CDR3 coding sequence is TGTGCCAGCAGTTTAGAGGGGACAGCACTATCCTACGAGCAGTACTTC.

This chain joins TRBV7-2 and TRBJ1-1, with D possibly being TRBD1 (5 bases). Per germline, CDR1 SGHTA and CDR2 FQGNSA. V dropped 2 bases and J dropped 2 bases, with 9 bases sitting between them. The CDR3 contains 14 residues. The CDR3 sequence: CASSLQGRNTEAFF. CDR3 DNA sequence: TGTGCCAGCAGCTTACAGGGCCGCAACACTGAAGCTTTCTTT. Supplemented by reference TRBV7-2 and TRBJ1-1, the full variable domain reads GAGVSQSPSNKVTEKGKDVELRCDPISGHTALYWYRQSLGQGLEFLIYFQGNSAPDKSGLPSDRFSAERTGGSVSTLTIQRTQQEDSAVYLCASSLQGRNTEAFFGQGTRLTVV.

This rearrangement joins TRBV5-6 to TRBJ2-5; 13 positions agree with TRBD2. CDR1 and CDR2 from the germline V gene are SGHDT and YYEEEE. CDR3 size: 16 residues. V lost 4 bases, J lost 1 base, and 4 bases stayed unmatched. The CDR3 reads CASSGGLAGLQETQYF. The DNA for the CDR3 is TGTGCCAGCAGCGGGGGACTAGCGGGACTCCAAGAGACCCAGTACTTC.

The rearrangement links TRBV4-2 to TRBJ2-1, with D possibly matching TRBD2 (5 bases). Germline V gene data show CDR1 as LGHNA and CDR2 as YNFKEQ. V was trimmed by 1 base and J by 8 bases, leaving 9 bases between them. The CDR3 length is 13 residues. The CDR3 region is CASSQGTRDEQFF. The DNA for the CDR3 is TGTGCCAGCAGCCAAGGGACTCGGGATGAGCAGTTCTTC.

This clonotype was picked up a small number of times. The chain recombines TRBV12-3 or TRBV12-4 with TRBJ2-1; 8 bases are a match to TRBD1. The CDR3 contains 16 residues. Trimming at V came to 2 bases and at J to 5 bases, leaving 8 bases not matched to a gene. The CDR3 loop reads CASSLNRGKANNEQFF. The CDR3 DNA sequence: TGTGCCAGCAGTTTAAACAGGGGGAAGGCCAACAATGAGCAGTTCTTC.

The CDR3 nucleotides read TGTGCCAGCAGTCCAAGCGAAGGGGGTATAGGGCAGTACTTC. Its protein is CASSPSEGGIGQYF. V is TRBV12-3 or TRBV12-4 and J is TRBJ2-5; a weak D match, TRBD1 (6 bases). The ends were cut back, 5 bases at V and 11 bases at J, with 21 bases in the middle. This CDR3 spans 14 amino acids.

CDR3 DNA sequence: TGCAGTGCTAAGGCTAGCGGGGGTCACCTATACAATGAGCAGTTCTTC. Amino acid sequence: CSAKASGGHLYNEQFF. V gene TRBV20-1 combines with J gene TRBJ2-1; 10 bases are shared with TRBD2. CDR3 length: 16 residues. Trimming removed 4 bases from V and 4 bases from J; junction bases left unmatched: 10. From germline, CDR1 is DFQATT and CDR2 SNEGSKA (reference sequence).

The chain carries TRBV7-2 and TRBJ2-1; 7 bases fit TRBD2. The CDR3 contains 16 residues. Germline values: CDR1 SGHTA, CDR2 FQGNSA. Losses at the gene ends were 5 bases for V and 5 bases for J; bases not matched to a gene: 12. Written as DNA, the CDR3 is TGTGCCAGCAGCCGTGCGGGGGAAGGGGCACACAATGAGCAGTTCTTC. It codes for CASSRAGEGAHNEQFF.

This clonotype was seen a few times. The rearrangement links TRBV30 to TRBJ2-7; D possibly corresponds to TRBD1 (6 bases). In germline, CDR1 is GTSNPN, CDR2 SVGIG (reference sequence). V dropped 1 base and J dropped 3 bases, with 13 bases sitting between them. CDR3 length: 14 amino acids. The CDR3: CAWSGQAPYYEQYF. The CDR3 region has the DNA TGTGCCTGGAGTGGACAGGCACCCTACTACGAGCAGTACTTC.

This clonotype came up a few times. The chain is built from TRBV6-1 and TRBJ2-1, with a tentative D call TRBD1 (5 bases). CDR3 length: 14 residues. CDR1 MNHNS and CDR2 SASEGT come from the germline V gene. Deletions cut 4 bases from V and 2 bases from J, with 9 bases between. CDR3 loop: CASSAQGTYNEQFF. The CDR3 DNA is TGTGCCAGCAGTGCCCAGGGAACCTACAATGAGCAGTTCTTC.

The V and J genes are TRBV12-3 or TRBV12-4 and TRBJ1-1, with 7 bases lining up with TRBD1. The CDR3 consists of 14 residues. V lost 6 bases to trimming and J lost 1 base; unmatched junction nucleotides: 5. The CDR3 protein is CASRLGTENTEAFF. The CDR3 DNA is TGTGCCAGCAGACTCGGGACAGAGAACACTGAAGCTTTCTTT.